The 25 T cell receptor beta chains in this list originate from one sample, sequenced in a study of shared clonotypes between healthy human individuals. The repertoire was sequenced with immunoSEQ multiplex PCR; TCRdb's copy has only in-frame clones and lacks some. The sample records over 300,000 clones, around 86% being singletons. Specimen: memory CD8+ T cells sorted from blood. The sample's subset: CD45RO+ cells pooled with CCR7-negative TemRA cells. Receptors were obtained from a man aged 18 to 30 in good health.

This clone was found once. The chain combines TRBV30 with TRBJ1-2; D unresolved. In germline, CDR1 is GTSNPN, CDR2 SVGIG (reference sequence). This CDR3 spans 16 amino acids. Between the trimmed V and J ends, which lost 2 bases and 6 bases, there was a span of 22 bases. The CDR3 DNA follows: TGTGCCTGGAGTCCCCCTTATGGGCGGCAAAAAAATGGCTACACCTTC. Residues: CAWSPPYGRQKNGYTF.

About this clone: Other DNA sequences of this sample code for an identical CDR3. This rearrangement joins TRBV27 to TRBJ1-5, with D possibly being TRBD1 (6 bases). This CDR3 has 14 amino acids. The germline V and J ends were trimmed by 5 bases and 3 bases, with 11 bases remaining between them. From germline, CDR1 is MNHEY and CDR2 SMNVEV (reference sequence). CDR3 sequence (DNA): TGTGCCAGCAGTATACAGGGACTCAATCAGCCCCAGCATTTT. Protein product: CASSIQGLNQPQHF.

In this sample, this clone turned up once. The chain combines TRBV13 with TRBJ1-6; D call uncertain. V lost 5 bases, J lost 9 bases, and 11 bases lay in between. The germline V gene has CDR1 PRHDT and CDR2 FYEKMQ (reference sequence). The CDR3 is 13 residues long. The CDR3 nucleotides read TGTGCCAGCAGCCAAACTATAGGTTCACCCCTCCACTTT. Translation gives CASSQTIGSPLHF.

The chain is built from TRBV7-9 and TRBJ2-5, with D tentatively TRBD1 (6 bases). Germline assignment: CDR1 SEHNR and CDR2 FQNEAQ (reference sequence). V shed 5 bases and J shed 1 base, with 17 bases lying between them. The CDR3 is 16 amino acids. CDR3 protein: CASSQTGFGLQETQYF. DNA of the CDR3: TGTGCCAGCAGCCAAACAGGGTTTGGGCTCCAAGAGACCCAGTACTTC.

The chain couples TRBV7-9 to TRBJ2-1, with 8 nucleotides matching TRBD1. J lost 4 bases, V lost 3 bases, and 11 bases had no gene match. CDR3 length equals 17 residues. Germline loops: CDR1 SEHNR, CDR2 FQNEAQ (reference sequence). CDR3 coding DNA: TGTGCCAGCAGCTTCCCCGGCCAGGGGGCGGGTTACAATGAGCAGTTCTTC. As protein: CASSFPGQGAGYNEQFF. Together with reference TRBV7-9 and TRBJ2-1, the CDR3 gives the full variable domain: DTGVSQNPRHKITKRGQNVTFRCDPISEHNRLYWYRQTLGQGPEFLTYFQNEAQLEKSRLLSDRFSAERPKGSFSTLEIQRTEQGDSAMYLCASSFPGQGAGYNEQFFGPGTRLTVL.

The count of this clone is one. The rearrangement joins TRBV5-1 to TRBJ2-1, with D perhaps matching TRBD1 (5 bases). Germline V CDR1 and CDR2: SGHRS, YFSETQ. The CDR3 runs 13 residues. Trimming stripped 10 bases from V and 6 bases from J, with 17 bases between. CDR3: CASVTGRGNEQFF. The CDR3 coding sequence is TGCGCCTCAGTCACAGGTCGAGGCAATGAGCAGTTCTTC.

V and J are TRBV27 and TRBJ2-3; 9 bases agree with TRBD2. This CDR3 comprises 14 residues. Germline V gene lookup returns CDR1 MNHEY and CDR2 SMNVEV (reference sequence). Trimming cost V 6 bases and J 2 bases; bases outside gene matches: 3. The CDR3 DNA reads TGTGCCAGCAGATTAGCGGGGGCCACAGATACGCAGTATTTT. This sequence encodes CASRLAGATDTQYF.

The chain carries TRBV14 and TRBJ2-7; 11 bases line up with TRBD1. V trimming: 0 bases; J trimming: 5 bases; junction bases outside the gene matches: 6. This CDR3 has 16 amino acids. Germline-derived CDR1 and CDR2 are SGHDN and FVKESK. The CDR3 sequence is CASSQDFGTGGDEQYF. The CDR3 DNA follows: TGTGCCAGCAGCCAAGATTTTGGGACAGGGGGTGACGAGCAGTACTTC.

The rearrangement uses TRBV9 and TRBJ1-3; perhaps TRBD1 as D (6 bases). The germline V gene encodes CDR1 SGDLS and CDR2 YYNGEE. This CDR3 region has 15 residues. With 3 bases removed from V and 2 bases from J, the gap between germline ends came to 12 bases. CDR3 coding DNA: TGTGCCAGCAGCGGGCAACAGGGAACTGGAAACACCATATATTTT. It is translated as CASSGQQGTGNTIYF.

The DNA for the CDR3 is TGTGCCAGCAGTTCGGGGACAGGGAACATCTACGAGCAGTACTTC. It specifies CASSSGTGNIYEQYF. The gene calls are TRBV28 and TRBJ2-7; 9 positions match TRBD1. The CDR3 is 15 amino acids. The V gene's germline CDR1 is MDHEN and CDR2 SYDVKM. Trimming took 4 bases from V and 3 from J; bases not matched to a gene: 7.

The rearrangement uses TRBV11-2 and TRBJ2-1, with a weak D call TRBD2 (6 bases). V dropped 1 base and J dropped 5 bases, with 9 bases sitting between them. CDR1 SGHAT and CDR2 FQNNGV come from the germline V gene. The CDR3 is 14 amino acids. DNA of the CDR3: TGTGCCAGCAGCTTAGCGGGAGAGAACAATGAGCAGTTCTTC. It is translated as CASSLAGENNEQFF.

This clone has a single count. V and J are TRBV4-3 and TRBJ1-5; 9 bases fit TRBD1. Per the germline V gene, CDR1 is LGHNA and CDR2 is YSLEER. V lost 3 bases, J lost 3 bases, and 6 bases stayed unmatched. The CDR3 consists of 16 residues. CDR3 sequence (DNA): TGCGCCAGCAGCCATGGGACAGGGAGGTTCAATCAGCCCCAGCATTTT. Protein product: CASSHGTGRFNQPQHF.

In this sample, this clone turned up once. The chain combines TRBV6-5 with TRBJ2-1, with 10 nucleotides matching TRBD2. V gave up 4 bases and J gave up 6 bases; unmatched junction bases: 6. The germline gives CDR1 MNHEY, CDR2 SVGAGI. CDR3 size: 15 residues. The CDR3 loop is CASSSTSGASNEQFF. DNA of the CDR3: TGTGCCAGCAGTTCAACTAGCGGGGCCTCCAATGAGCAGTTCTTC.

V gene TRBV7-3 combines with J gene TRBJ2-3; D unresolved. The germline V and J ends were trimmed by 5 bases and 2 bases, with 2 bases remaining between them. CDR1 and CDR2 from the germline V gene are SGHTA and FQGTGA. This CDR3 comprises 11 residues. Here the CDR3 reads CASSLTDTQYF. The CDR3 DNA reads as TGTGCCAGCAGCCTCACAGATACGCAGTATTTT.

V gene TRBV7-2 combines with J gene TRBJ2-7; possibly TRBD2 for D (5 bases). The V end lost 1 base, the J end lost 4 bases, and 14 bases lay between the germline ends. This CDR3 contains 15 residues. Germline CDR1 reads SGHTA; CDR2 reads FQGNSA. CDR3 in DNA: TGTGCCAGCAGCTTAGTGTCCGGCCAGCGGTACGAGCAGTACTTC. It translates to CASSLVSGQRYEQYF.

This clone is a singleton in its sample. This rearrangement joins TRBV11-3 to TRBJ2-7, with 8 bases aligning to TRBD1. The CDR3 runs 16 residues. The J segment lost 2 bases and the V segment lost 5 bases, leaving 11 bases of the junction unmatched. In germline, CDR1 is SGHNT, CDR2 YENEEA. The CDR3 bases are TGTGCCAGCAGCAAAGGCAGGGGGCCAGCCACCTACGAGCAGTACTTC. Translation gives CASSKGRGPATYEQYF.

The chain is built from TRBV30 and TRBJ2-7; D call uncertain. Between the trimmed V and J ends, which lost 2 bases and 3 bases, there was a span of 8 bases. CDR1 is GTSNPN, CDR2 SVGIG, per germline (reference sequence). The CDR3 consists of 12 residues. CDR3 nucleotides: TGTGCCTGGAGTTTGGGCGACTACGAGCAGTACTTC. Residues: CAWSLGDYEQYF.

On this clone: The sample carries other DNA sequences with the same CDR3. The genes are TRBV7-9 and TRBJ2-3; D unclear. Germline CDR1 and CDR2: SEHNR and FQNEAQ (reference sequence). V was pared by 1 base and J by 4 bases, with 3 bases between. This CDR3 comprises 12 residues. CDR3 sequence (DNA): TGTGCCAGCAGCTTAGGGCCAGATACGCAGTATTTT. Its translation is CASSLGPDTQYF.

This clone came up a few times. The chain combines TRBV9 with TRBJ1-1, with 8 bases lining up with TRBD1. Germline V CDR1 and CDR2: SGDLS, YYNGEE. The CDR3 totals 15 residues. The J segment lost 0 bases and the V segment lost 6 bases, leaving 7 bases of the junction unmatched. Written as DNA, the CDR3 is TGTGCCAGCACCGTCCAGACAGGGGTGAACACTGAAGCTTTCTTT. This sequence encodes CASTVQTGVNTEAFF.

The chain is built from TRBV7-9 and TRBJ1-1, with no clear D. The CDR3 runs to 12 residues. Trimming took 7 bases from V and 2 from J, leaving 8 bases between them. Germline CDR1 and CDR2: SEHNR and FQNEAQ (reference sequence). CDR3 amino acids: CASTRINTEAFF. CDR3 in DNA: TGTGCCAGCACCCGGATTAACACTGAAGCTTTCTTT.

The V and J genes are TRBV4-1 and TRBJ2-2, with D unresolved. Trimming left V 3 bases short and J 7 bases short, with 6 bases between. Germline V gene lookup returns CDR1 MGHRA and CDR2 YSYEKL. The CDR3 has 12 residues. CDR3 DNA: TGCGCCAGCAGCCACCGTAGCGGGGAGCTGTTTTTT. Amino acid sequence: CASSHRSGELFF.

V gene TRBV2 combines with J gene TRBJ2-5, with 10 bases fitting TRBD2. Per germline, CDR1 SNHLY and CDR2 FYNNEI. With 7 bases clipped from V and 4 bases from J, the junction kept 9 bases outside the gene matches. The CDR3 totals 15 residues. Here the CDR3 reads CASTGAGGPGETQYF. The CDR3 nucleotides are TGTGCCAGCACTGGAGCGGGAGGGCCGGGAGAGACCCAGTACTTC.

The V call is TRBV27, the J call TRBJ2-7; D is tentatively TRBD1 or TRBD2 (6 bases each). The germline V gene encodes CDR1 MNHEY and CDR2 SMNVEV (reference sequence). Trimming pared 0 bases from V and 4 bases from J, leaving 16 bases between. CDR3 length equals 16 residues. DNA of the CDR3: TGTGCCAGCAGTTTATCGCCGGGGGCTAATATTTACGAGCAGTACTTC. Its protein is CASSLSPGANIYEQYF.

The CDR3 DNA follows: TGTGCCAGCAGCTTGCGACAGATCCTCTATGGCTACACCTTC. It encodes CASSLRQILYGYTF. The J gene is TRBJ1-2, the V gene TRBV5-6; D may be TRBD1 (5 bases). Germline V lookup: CDR1 SGHDT, CDR2 YYEEEE. The CDR3 has 14 residues. With 1 base removed from V and 4 bases from J, the gap between germline ends came to 11 bases.

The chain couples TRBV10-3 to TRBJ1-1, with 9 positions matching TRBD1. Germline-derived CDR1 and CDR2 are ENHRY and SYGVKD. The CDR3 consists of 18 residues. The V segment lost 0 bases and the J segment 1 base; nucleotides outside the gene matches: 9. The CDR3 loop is CAISESVGTGIKNTEAFF. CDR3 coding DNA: TGTGCCATCAGTGAGTCGGTTGGGACAGGGATTAAGAACACTGAAGCTTTCTTT.